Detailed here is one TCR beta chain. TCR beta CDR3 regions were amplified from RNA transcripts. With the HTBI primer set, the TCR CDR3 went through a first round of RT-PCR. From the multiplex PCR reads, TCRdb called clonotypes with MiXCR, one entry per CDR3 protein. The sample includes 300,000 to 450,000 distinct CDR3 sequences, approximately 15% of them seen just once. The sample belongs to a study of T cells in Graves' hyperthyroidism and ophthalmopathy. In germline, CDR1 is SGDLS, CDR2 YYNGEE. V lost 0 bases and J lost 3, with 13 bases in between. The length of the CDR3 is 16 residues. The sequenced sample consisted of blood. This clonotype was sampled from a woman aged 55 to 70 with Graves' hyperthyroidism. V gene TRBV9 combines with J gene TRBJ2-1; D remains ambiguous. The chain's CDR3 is CASSVAWPARYNEQFF. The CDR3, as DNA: TGTGCCAGCAGCGTAGCTTGGCCAGCGCGCTACAATGAGCAGTTCTTC.